The rows below give T cell receptor beta chains drawn from one sample of a study of human T cells and chemical hapten exposure. TCRdb re-called the RACE reads with MiXCR, one entry per CDR3 protein. This sample has more than 110,000 distinct CDR3 sequences, with 12% found just once. Here the sequenced sample was whole blood, taken in connection with sensitization to the hapten diphenylcyclopropenone (DPC). The source of these receptors is a woman in her 50s with alopecia areata. Some clones in this sample may be carry-over from other donors' samples. CDR3s include the opening cysteine and the closing phenylalanine or tryptophan. Fields, in order: clone size, CDR3 length, J gene, V gene, D gene, CDR3 DNA, CDR3 protein. A D gene is named only where the DNA matches it firmly. Expanded clones are given a class, and other clones once, few, many or no size at all.

few 14 TRBJ2-3 TRBV19 . TGTGCCAGTAAGGACCTTGCGGGCACAGATACGCAGTATTTT CASKDLAGTDTQYF
few 14 TRBJ2-2 TRBV24-1 . TGTGCCACGGGACTTCCCGCCAATACCGGGGAGCTGTTTTTT CATGLPANTGELFF
. 9 TRBJ1-1 TRBV29-1 . TGCAGCGAAAGGGAGTGGGCTTTCTTT CSEREWAFF
. 15 TRBJ2-3 TRBV5-1 TRBD1 TGCGCCAGCAGCACCCTGACAGGGGGCAGAGATACGCAGTATTTT CASSTLTGGRDTQYF
few 13 TRBJ2-7 TRBV20-1 TRBD2 TGCAGTGCTAGGCGGGGGATAAACTACGAGCAGTACTTC CSARRGINYEQYF
many 14 TRBJ1-1 TRBV28 . TGTGCCAGCAGTTTATTGGGGACGGGACAAGAAGCTTTCTTT CASSLLGTGQEAFF
. 14 TRBJ2-3 TRBV27 . TGTGCCAGTTCACAGGGAAAGAGGACAGATACGCAGTATTTT CASSQGKRTDTQYF
many 12 TRBJ2-7 TRBV5-4 . TGTGCCAGCCGATCAGGGTCCTACGAGCAGTACTTC CASRSGSYEQYF
. 14 TRBJ2-3 TRBV12-3/TRBV12-4 . TGTGCCAGCAGTTTCGGGGCCGCGGCAGATACGCAGTATTTT CASSFGAAADTQYF
few 17 TRBJ2-1 TRBV6-4 TRBD1 TGTGCCAGCAGCCGTAGACCCGGGACAGGGGGGTACAATGAGCAGTTCTTC CASSRRPGTGGYNEQFF
few 13 TRBJ1-2 TRBV6-5 . TGTGCCAGCACTAAGGACGGCGAGTACGGCTACACCTTC CASTKDGEYGYTF
few 12 TRBJ2-7 TRBV7-2 . TGTGCCAGCAGCACCAGAGTTGGCGAGCAGTACTTC CASSTRVGEQYF
. 16 TRBJ1-2 TRBV7-8 TRBD1 TGTGCCAGCAGCTTAGGGGACAGCATTTCAGGCTATGGCTACACCTTC CASSLGDSISGYGYTF
. 14 TRBJ2-3 TRBV6-1 TRBD2 TGTGCCAGCCAGCTAGCGGGTCCCACAGATACGCAGTATTTT CASQLAGPTDTQYF
few 14 TRBJ2-3 TRBV9 TRBD2 TGTGCCAGCAGCCGAGCGGGAGGGCCAGATACGCAGTATTTT CASSRAGGPDTQYF
. 16 TRBJ2-2 TRBV3-1 . TGTGCCAGCAGCCGTCGAATGGGGGTGGCCACCGGGGAGCTGTTTTTT CASSRRMGVATGELFF
. 13 TRBJ2-1 TRBV11-2 . TGTGCCAGCAGCTTAGATTCGGGCTCCGTTGAGTTCTTC CASSLDSGSVEFF
few 12 TRBJ2-1 TRBV20-1 . TGCAGTGCTAGCTTGCGTTGGAATGAGCAGTTCTTC CSASLRWNEQFF
few 14 TRBJ2-3 TRBV18 TRBD1 TGTGCCAGCTCCCAGGACAGGGGGCTAGATACGCAGTATTTT CASSQDRGLDTQYF
many 17 TRBJ1-1 TRBV7-9 TRBD1 TGTGCCAGCAGCACCCGACAGGGGGCCTACATGAACACTGAAGCTTTCTTT CASSTRQGAYMNTEAFF
few 13 TRBJ2-5 TRBV29-1 . TGCAGCGTTGAAGCTGGAGGGTGGGAGACCCAGTACTTC CSVEAGGWETQYF
few 18 TRBJ2-4 TRBV7-2 . TGTGCCAGCAGCTTAGATCTGCCAGGACAAGCGATGGGAAACATTCAGTACTTC CASSLDLPGQAMGNIQYF
many 17 TRBJ1-2 TRBV7-9 TRBD1 TGTGCCAGCAGCAATACCGGGACAGGGGTCTTCAACTATGGCTACACCTTC CASSNTGTGVFNYGYTF
. 14 TRBJ2-1 TRBV29-1 . TGCAGCGTTGAGCCCCGGGACGGAGTCAATGAGCAGTTCTTC CSVEPRDGVNEQFF
. 13 TRBJ1-2 TRBV20-1 . TGCAGTGCTAGACTCGAATTAGGCTATGGCTACACCTTC CSARLELGYGYTF
. 16 TRBJ2-3 TRBV6-1 TRBD2 TGTGCCAGCAGTCCCTCCGGGACTAGCGTGACAGATACGCAGTATTTT CASSPSGTSVTDTQYF
few 15 TRBJ2-1 TRBV2 TRBD2 TGTGCCAGCAGTGTAGTGGTAGCGGGAGGGGATGAGCAGTTCTTC CASSVVVAGGDEQFF
many 13 TRBJ1-5 TRBV7-2 . TGTGCCAGCAGCTTGTGGGGGAATCAGCCCCAGCATTTT CASSLWGNQPQHF
many 18 TRBJ1-5 TRBV10-3 . TGTGCCATCAGTGCCACAGGGCGGGGGGCTGGGAGCAATCAGCCCCAGCATTTT CAISATGRGAGSNQPQHF
many 15 TRBJ2-1 TRBV14 . TGTGCCAGCAGCCAAGATTTTCGAAGCGGTGATGAGCAGTTCTTC CASSQDFRSGDEQFF
. 14 TRBJ1-6 TRBV27 . TGTGCCAGCAGCCCCCAGGTTTTTAATTCACCCCTCCACTTT CASSPQVFNSPLHF
many 14 TRBJ2-7 TRBV3-1 TRBD2 TGTGCCAGCAGCCAAGGCGGGAGAGTCTACGAGCAGTACTTC CASSQGGRVYEQYF
. 14 TRBJ2-5 TRBV5-6 . TGTGCCAGCAGATCCACTGGTCGGCAAGAGACCCAGTACTTC CASRSTGRQETQYF
. 14 TRBJ2-7 TRBV5-4 . TGTGCCAGCAGCCTCGGTGGTGCTACATACGAGCAGTACTTC CASSLGGATYEQYF